These 22 T cell receptor beta chains came from one sample sequenced in a study of shared clonotypes between healthy human individuals. The protocol was immunoSEQ multiplex PCR, while the TCRdb copy is restricted to in-frame clones and leaves out a portion. The table records a few hundred thousand clones, about 96% of them present only once. The sample taken for sequencing was naive CD4+ T cells sorted from blood. Subset described: CD45RA+ positively selected. These receptors originate from a woman aged 25 to 39 in good health.

The genes are TRBV30 and TRBJ1-6; TRBD1 matches at 7 bases. This CDR3 region has 14 residues. V lost 0 bases to trimming and J lost 9 bases; unmatched junction nucleotides: 5. Germline V gene lookup returns CDR1 GTSNPN and CDR2 SVGIG (reference sequence). The CDR3 region is CAWSVRGGASPLHF. CDR3 bases: TGTGCCTGGAGTGTACGAGGGGGCGCTTCACCCCTCCACTTT.

This chain joins TRBV5-1 and TRBJ1-1; D is possibly TRBD1 (5 bases). Germline V gene lookup returns CDR1 SGHRS and CDR2 YFSETQ. V dropped 0 bases and J dropped 4 bases, with 16 bases sitting between them. The CDR3 spans 16 residues. The CDR3 loop reads CASSLAWGDMSTEAFF. Here the CDR3 DNA reads TGCGCCAGCAGCTTGGCCTGGGGGGATATGAGCACTGAAGCTTTCTTT.

The chain uses TRBV18 and TRBJ2-5, with D uncertain. This CDR3 contains 11 residues. V was cut by 4 bases and J by 0 bases, with 0 bases left in between. Germline V gene lookup returns CDR1 KGHSH and CDR2 LQKENI. This chain's CDR3 is CASSHQETQYF. The CDR3 DNA reads TGTGCCAGCTCACACCAAGAGACCCAGTACTTC.

The chain combines TRBV2 with TRBJ2-1; 10 nucleotides match TRBD1. Germline loops: CDR1 SNHLY, CDR2 FYNNEI. The CDR3 is 15 residues long. Trimming removed 4 bases from V and 3 bases from J; junction bases left unmatched: 3. CDR3 amino acids: CASSVDRGHYNEQFF. The CDR3 DNA follows: TGTGCCAGCAGTGTTGACAGGGGGCACTACAATGAGCAGTTCTTC.

V and J are TRBV5-8 and TRBJ2-3; 8 nucleotides line up with TRBD1. Germline CDR1 and CDR2: SGHTS and YDEGEE. After removal of 3 bases from V and 6 bases from J, the junction contained 6 bases not matched to a gene. The CDR3 contains 14 residues. This CDR3 is CASSSDRVQDTQYF. The CDR3 DNA reads TGTGCCAGCAGCTCGGACAGGGTTCAGGATACGCAGTATTTT.

The chain carries TRBV10-1 and TRBJ2-1, with a weak D call TRBD2 (5 bases). Germline V CDR1 and CDR2: WNHNN, SYGVQD (reference sequence). The CDR3 spans 14 residues. Trimming took 0 bases from V and 9 from J, leaving 12 bases between them. The CDR3 loop is CASSESDGRSEQFF. CDR3 bases: TGCGCCAGCAGTGAGTCGGATGGGAGAAGTGAGCAGTTCTTC.

The V call is TRBV19, the J call TRBJ2-3, with D maybe TRBD2 (6 bases). V lost 0 bases, J lost 2 bases, and 18 bases lay in between. The CDR3 consists of 18 residues. Per the germline V gene, CDR1 is LNHDA and CDR2 is SQIVND (reference sequence). CDR3 DNA sequence: TGTGCCAGTAGTATAGATGCATCACTAGCTGGAGCCACAGATACGCAGTATTTT. Translated: CASSIDASLAGATDTQYF.

The chain employs TRBV7-9 and TRBJ2-5; D is possibly TRBD2 (5 bases). CDR3 length: 13 residues. Trimming removed 5 bases from V and 3 bases from J, with 10 bases in between. Per germline, CDR1 SEHNR and CDR2 FQNEAQ (reference sequence). CDR3 in amino acids: CASSPDGEETQYF. The CDR3, as DNA: TGTGCCAGCAGCCCCGACGGGGAAGAGACCCAGTACTTC.

This clone occurred once. This chain connects TRBV18 to TRBJ2-7; 7 positions match TRBD2. This CDR3 is built from 14 residues. The germline gives CDR1 KGHSH, CDR2 LQKENI. After removal of 4 bases from V and 3 bases from J, the junction contained 6 bases not matched to a gene. This chain's CDR3 is CASSQTLADYEQYF. The DNA for the CDR3 is TGTGCCAGCTCACAGACTCTAGCGGACTACGAGCAGTACTTC.

This rearrangement joins TRBV27 to TRBJ1-2; TRBD1 aligns across 7 bases. The CDR3 is 14 amino acids. After removal of 6 bases from V and 2 bases from J, the junction contained 6 bases not matched to a gene. Germline CDR1 is MNHEY and CDR2 is SMNVEV (reference sequence). The CDR3 spells CASRPTGQNYGYTF. DNA for the CDR3: TGTGCCAGCAGGCCGACGGGACAGAACTATGGCTACACCTTC.

The chain has TRBV5-1 and TRBJ2-5; D could derive from TRBD1 or TRBD2 (6 bases each). With 0 bases removed from V and 7 bases from J, the gap between germline ends came to 13 bases. Per the germline V gene, CDR1 is SGHRS and CDR2 is YFSETQ. This CDR3 contains 14 residues. The CDR3 reads CASSLGEQGGTQYF. DNA of the CDR3: TGCGCCAGCAGCTTGGGGGAACAGGGAGGGACCCAGTACTTC.

The chain recombines TRBV13 with TRBJ2-1; D is ambiguous. The CDR3 covers 13 residues. Between the trimmed V and J ends, which lost 5 bases and 5 bases, there was a span of 10 bases. The germline CDR1 and CDR2 sequences are PRHDT and FYEKMQ (reference sequence). The CDR3 loop is CASSRQYDNEQFF. CDR3 coding DNA: TGTGCCAGCAGCCGCCAATATGACAATGAGCAGTTCTTC.

V gene TRBV7-7 combines with J gene TRBJ2-5; the D call may be TRBD1 or TRBD2 (5 bases each). Germline loops: CDR1 SSHAT, CDR2 FNYEAQ (reference sequence). V dropped 5 bases and J dropped 3 bases, with 13 bases sitting between them. The CDR3 is 14 residues long. The CDR3 DNA reads as TGTGCCAGCAGCCGCTCCGGGGCAGAAGAGACCCAGTACTTC. Residues: CASSRSGAEETQYF.

V is TRBV5-1 and J is TRBJ2-3; 7 bases agree with TRBD1. CDR3 length: 14 amino acids. CDR1 and CDR2 (germline): SGHRS, YFSETQ. Trimming removed 6 bases from V and 5 bases from J; junction bases left unmatched: 9. The CDR3 is CASNPGTAKDTQYF. Here the CDR3 DNA reads TGCGCCAGCAACCCCGGGACAGCTAAAGATACGCAGTATTTT.

The rearrangement links TRBV7-9 to TRBJ2-5; TRBD2 aligns across 9 bases. The CDR3 extends over 17 amino acids. V lost 5 bases to trimming and J lost 5 bases; unmatched junction nucleotides: 15. Looked up from germline, CDR1 is SEHNR and CDR2 is FQNEAQ (reference sequence). The CDR3 is CASSPLRYSGSDETQYF. CDR3 nucleotide sequence: TGTGCCAGCAGCCCACTACGGTATAGCGGGAGCGATGAGACCCAGTACTTC.

V is TRBV19 and J is TRBJ1-5; TRBD1 is a possible D gene (5 bases). The CDR3 sequence is 14 residues long. The germline gives CDR1 LNHDA, CDR2 SQIVND (reference sequence). Trimming cost V 5 bases and J 1 base, with 9 bases left between them. The CDR3 nucleotides are TGTGCCAGTAGTGGAGGGGCAAGCAATCAGCCCCAGCATTTT. Translated: CASSGGASNQPQHF.

This sequence joins TRBV15 and TRBJ1-2; unclear D gene. Trimming removed 1 base at V and 7 bases at J, with 10 bases between. The CDR3 extends over 13 amino acids. Germline-derived CDR1 and CDR2 are LNHNV and YYDKDF (reference sequence). CDR3 amino acids: CATSRAERAGYTF. The DNA for the CDR3 is TGTGCCACCAGCAGAGCCGAGCGGGCTGGCTACACCTTC. Together with reference TRBV15 and TRBJ1-2, the CDR3 gives the full variable domain: DAMVIQNPRYQVTQFGKPVTLSCSQTLNHNVMYWYQQKSSQAPKLLFHYYDKDFNNEADTPDNFQSRRPNTSFCFLDIRSPGLGDTAMYLCATSRAERAGYTFGSGTRLTVV.

The V gene is TRBV4-1, the J gene TRBJ2-7; 8 nucleotides align to TRBD2. V lost 0 bases, J lost 3 bases, and 7 bases stayed unmatched. This CDR3 spans 16 amino acids. Germline V gene lookup returns CDR1 MGHRA and CDR2 YSYEKL. In DNA, the CDR3 is TGCGCCAGCAGCCAAGAATACCGGGGGGGCAGCTACGAGCAGTACTTC. As protein: CASSQEYRGGSYEQYF.

The chain recombines TRBV5-1 with TRBJ1-3, with D unresolved. The germline V gene has CDR1 SGHRS and CDR2 YFSETQ. Trimming left V 0 bases short and J 0 bases short, with 10 bases between. The CDR3 totals 16 residues. The CDR3 nucleotides are TGCGCCAGCAGCTTGGGGGTAGGGCGCTCTGGAAACACCATATATTTT. Protein product: CASSLGVGRSGNTIYF.

The chain is built from TRBV11-2 and TRBJ1-1; D might be TRBD1 (5 bases). The CDR3 length is 13 residues. V was clipped by 6 bases and J by 7 bases, with 15 bases between them. Looked up from germline, CDR1 is SGHAT and CDR2 is FQNNGV. CDR3 in DNA: TGTGCCAGCAGAACCCGCAGGGATGGTGAAGCTTTCTTT. Residues: CASRTRRDGEAFF. The whole variable domain, remainder taken from reference TRBV11-2 and TRBJ1-1, is EAGVAQSPRYKIIEKRQSVAFWCNPISGHATLYWYQQILGQGPKLLIQFQNNGVVDDSQLPKDRFSAERLKGVDSTLKIQPAKLEDSAVYLCASRTRRDGEAFFGQGTRLTVV.

This chain's CDR3 is CASSETPNTGELFF. DNA for the CDR3: TGCGCCAGCAGCGAGACTCCTAACACCGGGGAGCTGTTTTTT. This rearrangement joins TRBV5-1 to TRBJ2-2; D gene ambiguous. Trimming removed 4 bases at V and 2 bases at J, with 9 bases between. Germline loops: CDR1 SGHRS, CDR2 YFSETQ. This CDR3 contains 14 residues.

This chain links TRBV19 with TRBJ2-7; no firm D call. Germline V gene lookup returns CDR1 LNHDA and CDR2 SQIVND (reference sequence). The V gene lost 3 bases and the J gene lost 5 bases, with 14 bases spanning the gap. This CDR3 has 14 amino acids. The CDR3 protein is CASSIWAGYDEQYF. The CDR3 DNA follows: TGTGCCAGTAGTATCTGGGCCGGGTACGACGAGCAGTACTTC.